The T cell receptor (beta chain) under discussion was sequenced for a study of control samples from healthy donors and cancer patients. Profiling relied on immunoSEQ multiplex PCR, and the TCRdb table lists in-frame clones only, not all of them. The sample records roughly 200,000 clones, about 93% being singletons. Trimming took 5 bases from V and 3 from J, leaving 6 bases between them. Per germline, CDR1 LNHDA and CDR2 SQIVND (reference sequence). The CDR3 contains 12 residues. Material: blood. The V call is TRBV19, the J call TRBJ2-3; D uncertain. The receptor was derived from a man aged 18 to 35 in good health. For the CDR3, the DNA is TGTGCCAGTAGTGGTCGGACAGATACGCAGTATTTT. Protein product: CASSGRTDTQYF.